Listed here are 20 T cell receptor beta chains from one sample, sequenced in a study of beta chain features in type 1 diabetes. Expressed TCRB transcripts got sequenced, as all isolated RNA was reverse transcribed. Repertoires were generated with immunoSEQ multiplex PCR, while TCRdb's copy carries only in-frame clones and drops some. The sample lists around 430,000 clones, 25% to 35% seen once, with about 0.065% in the top ten. The sequenced sample was naive CD4+ T cells from blood. These receptors were obtained from a man between 18 and 35 years old in good health.

This clone has more than one count but fewer than ten. The chain employs TRBV30 and TRBJ2-5, with 8 bases fitting TRBD2. This CDR3 region has 12 residues. Trimming removed 3 bases from V and 5 bases from J; junction bases left unmatched: 2. CDR1 and CDR2 (germline): GTSNPN, SVGIG (reference sequence). In DNA form, the CDR3 reads TGTGCCTGGAGCGGGAGGGCCGAGACCCAGTACTTC. Translated, it gives CAWSGRAETQYF.

This chain uses TRBV6-1 with TRBJ2-7; 7 nucleotides align to TRBD1. This CDR3 spans 14 amino acids. CDR1 is MNHNS, CDR2 SASEGT, per germline. With 1 base clipped from V and 3 bases from J, the junction kept 3 bases outside the gene matches. The CDR3 protein is CASSEVAGGYEQYF. Here the CDR3 DNA reads TGTGCCAGCAGTGAAGTGGCAGGGGGCTACGAGCAGTACTTC.

The gene calls are TRBV15 and TRBJ2-7; 12 bases agree with TRBD2. This CDR3 has 15 amino acids. Germline V gene sequence: CDR1 LNHNV, CDR2 YYDKDF (reference sequence). The V and J ends lost 3 bases and 1 base, in that order; junction bases with no gene match: 1. CDR3 in amino acids: CATSSGLAGSYEQYF. CDR3 DNA sequence: TGTGCCACCAGCAGTGGACTAGCGGGGTCCTACGAGCAGTACTTC.

This clone was seen at least ten times. The chain uses TRBV29-1 and TRBJ1-4; tentative D call: TRBD1 (5 bases). The V gene's germline CDR1 is SQVTM and CDR2 ANQGSEA. Trimming took off 6 bases at V and 8 bases at J, with 13 bases between the two ends. The CDR3 consists of 12 residues. The CDR3 sequence is CSVFQGDEKLFF. The CDR3 DNA reads as TGCAGCGTCTTCCAAGGGGACGAAAAACTGTTTTTT.

This clone was seen once. The same CDR3 also results from other DNA sequences found in this sample. The chain recombines TRBV10-3 with TRBJ2-7, with unresolved D. Germline assignment: CDR1 ENHRY and CDR2 SYGVKD. This CDR3 contains 13 residues. The V end was cut by 0 bases, the J end by 3 bases, with 6 bases between. CDR3 sequence: CAISESGGYEQYF. For the CDR3, the DNA is TGTGCCATCAGTGAGTCTGGCGGCTACGAGCAGTACTTC.

This clone was found a few times. V and J are TRBV25-1 and TRBJ2-1; D may match TRBD1 or TRBD2 (5 bases each). This CDR3 contains 11 residues. The V end lost 6 bases, the J end lost 5 bases, and 5 bases lay between the germline ends. Germline V gene sequence: CDR1 MGHDK, CDR2 SYGVNS. CDR3 bases: TGTGCCAGCAGGGGACACAATGAGCAGTTCTTC. Translated: CASRGHNEQFF.

J is TRBJ2-5 and V is TRBV5-4; a possible D gene is TRBD2 (5 bases). Per the germline V gene, CDR1 is SGHNT and CDR2 is YYREEE (reference sequence). The CDR3 spans 15 residues. The V end was cut by 1 base, the J end by 5 bases, with 15 bases between. The DNA for the CDR3 is TGTGCCAGCAGCTTGCGGATGGCCGGGGATGAGACCCAGTACTTC. Protein product: CASSLRMAGDETQYF.

This clone was detected a few times. The chain combines TRBV30 with TRBJ1-2, with D possibly matching TRBD1 (5 bases). Germline V lookup: CDR1 GTSNPN, CDR2 SVGIG (reference sequence). V was pared by 4 bases and J by 0 bases, with 15 bases between. The CDR3 runs to 15 residues. DNA of the CDR3: TGTGCCTGGACCCGGACGGGGCCTCCTAACTATGGCTACACCTTC. This encodes CAWTRTGPPNYGYTF. The full variable domain, in which reference TRBV30 and TRBJ1-2 provide the parts outside the CDR3, is SQTIHQWPATLVQPVGSPLSLECTVEGTSNPNLYWYRQAAGRGLQLLFYSVGIGQISSEVPQNLSASRPQDRQFILSSKKLLLSDSGFYLCAWTRTGPPNYGYTFGSGTRLTVV.

This clone came up a few times. V gene TRBV30 combines with J gene TRBJ2-7; 8 positions agree with TRBD1. Unmatched junction bases numbered 6, after V lost 7 bases and J lost 1 base. The CDR3 extends over 13 amino acids. The germline gives CDR1 GTSNPN, CDR2 SVGIG (reference sequence). The CDR3 sequence: CASTDRGSYEQYF. CDR3 nucleotides: TGTGCCTCGACAGACAGGGGATCCTACGAGCAGTACTTC.

This clone was seen a few times. This chain uses TRBV28 with TRBJ2-7; tentative D call: TRBD1 (5 bases). V lost 5 bases and J 5 bases, leaving 13 bases between the germline ends. Germline CDR1 and CDR2: MDHEN and SYDVKM. The CDR3 runs to 13 residues. CDR3 DNA: TGTGCCAGCAGTGCGCAGGGAACCCACGAGCAGTACTTC. Translation gives CASSAQGTHEQYF. Together with reference TRBV28 and TRBJ2-7, the CDR3 gives the full variable domain: DVKVTQSSRYLVKRTGEKVFLECVQDMDHENMFWYRQDPGLGLRLIYFSYDVKMKEKGDIPEGYSVSREKKERFSLILESASTNQTSMYLCASSAQGTHEQYFGPGTRLTVT.

Only a few counts were recorded for this clone. The gene calls are TRBV7-9 and TRBJ1-1; no definite D call. The CDR3 runs 12 residues. V lost 1 base, J lost 11 bases, and 11 bases lay in between. The germline V gene has CDR1 SEHNR and CDR2 FQNEAQ (reference sequence). The CDR3 here is CASSLVGSPAFF. In DNA, the CDR3 is TGTGCCAGCAGCTTAGTCGGCAGTCCCGCTTTCTTT.

The V and J genes are TRBV6-6 and TRBJ2-7; D ambiguous. Per germline, CDR1 MNHNY and CDR2 SVGAGI (reference sequence). V lost 2 bases, J lost 12 bases, and 23 bases lay in between. The CDR3 consists of 15 residues. The CDR3 protein is CASSYQEGLSRVRYF. For the CDR3, the DNA is TGTGCCAGCAGTTACCAGGAAGGTCTATCGAGAGTTCGGTACTTC.

This clone appeared a few times. The chain couples TRBV6-1 to TRBJ2-5; D possibly matches TRBD1 or TRBD2 (6 bases each). In germline, CDR1 is MNHNS, CDR2 SASEGT. V was cut by 3 bases and J by 5 bases, with 10 bases left in between. The CDR3 is 13 amino acids. CDR3 coding DNA: TGTGCCAGCAGTGAGCGAGGGGGGGAGACCCAGTACTTC. Residues: CASSERGGETQYF.

This rearrangement joins TRBV18 to TRBJ2-1; 10 nucleotides agree with TRBD2. Germline V CDR1 and CDR2: KGHSH, LQKENI. This CDR3 spans 15 amino acids. Germline trimming cut 0 bases from V and 8 bases from J; bases unmatched to any gene: 4. The CDR3 is CASSPPGLAQDEQFF. In DNA form, the CDR3 reads TGTGCCAGCTCACCACCGGGACTAGCGCAAGATGAGCAGTTCTTC.

This clone appeared a single time. V gene TRBV7-9 combines with J gene TRBJ2-1; unclear D gene. The CDR3 extends over 13 amino acids. The germline V gene encodes CDR1 SEHNR and CDR2 FQNEAQ (reference sequence). The V end lost 5 bases, the J end lost 8 bases, and 13 bases lay between the germline ends. The CDR3 nucleotides read TGTGCCAGCAGCCCATACCCCGGCGATGAGCAGTTCTTC. Translated: CASSPYPGDEQFF.

The chain employs TRBV29-1 and TRBJ2-1, with TRBD2 matching over 10 bases. V trimming: 2 bases; J trimming: 9 bases; junction bases outside the gene matches: 4. The CDR3 is 13 amino acids. The germline V gene encodes CDR1 SQVTM and CDR2 ANQGSEA. CDR3 region: CSVESLAGAEQFF. In DNA, the CDR3 is TGCAGCGTTGAAAGCCTAGCGGGAGCTGAGCAGTTCTTC.

This clone was counted only a few times. The chain uses TRBV7-9 and TRBJ1-2, with D unresolved. Germline loops: CDR1 SEHNR, CDR2 FQNEAQ (reference sequence). V gave up 1 base and J gave up 5 bases, with 5 bases separating them. This CDR3 comprises 12 residues. CDR3 protein: CASSLVQYGYTF. The CDR3 coding sequence is TGTGCCAGCAGCTTAGTACAGTATGGCTACACCTTC.

About this clone itself: This CDR3 is also generated by other DNA sequences in the sample. The chain carries TRBV30 and TRBJ1-2; TRBD1 matches 9 bases. Germline V gene sequence: CDR1 GTSNPN, CDR2 SVGIG (reference sequence). The CDR3 consists of 14 residues. J lost 3 bases, V lost 0 bases, and 2 bases had no gene match. The CDR3 is CAWSVDRGDYGYTF. The DNA of the CDR3 is TGTGCCTGGAGTGTAGACAGGGGGGACTATGGCTACACCTTC. Looking up the rest from reference TRBV30 and TRBJ1-2 gives the full variable domain: SQTIHQWPATLVQPVGSPLSLECTVEGTSNPNLYWYRQAAGRGLQLLFYSVGIGQISSEVPQNLSASRPQDRQFILSSKKLLLSDSGFYLCAWSVDRGDYGYTFGSGTRLTVV.

For the CDR3, the DNA is TGTGCCACCAGCAGAGATAGGTGGGAGCCCCAGCATTTT. Amino acids: CATSRDRWEPQHF. V usage is TRBV15 and J usage is TRBJ1-5; no clear D. CDR1 is LNHNV, CDR2 YYDKDF, per germline (reference sequence). Trimming pared 0 bases from V and 8 bases from J, leaving 8 bases between. The CDR3 extends over 13 amino acids.

This clone was picked up a small number of times. This rearrangement joins TRBV25-1 to TRBJ2-7, with D unclear. Germline V gene data show CDR1 as MGHDK and CDR2 as SYGVNS. Trimming took off 6 bases at V and 5 bases at J, with 20 bases between the two ends. The CDR3 consists of 15 residues. The CDR3 is CASSQYGLPGHEQYF. In DNA form, the CDR3 reads TGTGCCAGCAGCCAGTACGGGCTTCCAGGCCACGAGCAGTACTTC.